These 5 T cell receptor beta chains were all obtained from the same sample, sequenced in a study of tumor-infiltrating lymphocytes in primary liver carcinoma. Co-extracting RNA and DNA was done with roughly 17-32 mg of unsorted bulk tissue as input. With a constant-region primer, TCR beta cDNA was made from around 530 ng of total RNA. Generation of the TCR beta libraries relied on three nested multiplex PCR rounds using slightly modified ARM-PCR. Investigators reported that the first two PCR rounds, at around 9 cycles each, used TRBV1-TRBV30 forward primers with a C-beta reverse primer. Each CDR3 protein is one row after TCRdb ran MiXCR on the multiplex PCR reads. This table holds around 80,000 distinct CDR3 sequences, approximately 69% found once. What was sequenced was tumor-adjacent normal liver tissue. The receptors originated from a middle-aged man with primary liver carcinoma and hepatitis B virus infection.

The table lists this clonotype with a count of one. This may be a read error, as it is one base from a much larger clone. This chain joins TRBV5-1 and TRBJ2-3; the D gene is possibly TRBD1 (5 bases). V lost 3 bases and J 5 bases, leaving 13 bases between the germline ends. Per the germline V gene, CDR1 is SGHRS and CDR2 is YFSETQ. The CDR3 sequence is 14 residues long. The DNA of the CDR3 is TGCGCCAGCAGCTCACAGGTGCGCATAGATACGCAGTATTTT. Protein product: CASSSQVRIDTQYF.

This chain links TRBV5-4 with TRBJ2-7; D tentatively reads TRBD1 or TRBD2 (5 bases each). V was pared by 1 base and J by 0 bases, with 17 bases between. The CDR3 has 17 residues. The germline CDR1 and CDR2 sequences are SGHNT and YYREEE (reference sequence). Here the CDR3 reads CASSLRWDVESSYEQYF. The DNA of the CDR3 is TGTGCCAGCAGCTTGAGGTGGGACGTCGAAAGCTCCTACGAGCAGTACTTC.

This clonotype came up once. The junction differs from germline at one of its ends, possibly a read error. CDR3 sequence (DNA): TGTGCCAGCTGGCAGGGAGGGATAGCGGGAGCCCAGTCCTCCTATAATGAGCAGTTCTTC. Its translation is CASWQGGIAGAQSSYNEQFF. V usage is TRBV6-5 and J usage is TRBJ2-1, with 9 bases aligning to TRBD2. Germline CDR1 is MNHEY and CDR2 is SVGAGI. The CDR3 has 20 residues.

A remark on this clonotype: The junction and the germline gene differ at one end; a read error may be behind it. CDR3 sequence (DNA): TGTACCAGTAGCCCTAAGTGGAACACCGGGGAGCTGTTTTTT. Translating it yields CTSSPKWNTGELFF. This chain uses TRBV5-6 with TRBJ2-2; D is unresolved. The CDR3 runs 14 residues. Germline V gene sequence: CDR1 SGHDT, CDR2 YYEEEE.

On this clonotype: Since the CDR3 does not end with the conserved phenylalanine or tryptophan, this likely comes from a read error. Here the CDR3 reads CAIKEASGSIEQFL. CDR3 sequence (DNA): TGTGCCATCAAAGAGGCTAGCGGGAGTATTGAGCAGTTCTTA. The chain employs TRBV10-3 and TRBJ2-1; TRBD2 agrees at 10 bases. This CDR3 contains 14 residues. Germline V gene data show CDR1 as ENHRY and CDR2 as SYGVKD. V shed 7 bases and J 9 bases; nucleotides not matched to a gene: 9.